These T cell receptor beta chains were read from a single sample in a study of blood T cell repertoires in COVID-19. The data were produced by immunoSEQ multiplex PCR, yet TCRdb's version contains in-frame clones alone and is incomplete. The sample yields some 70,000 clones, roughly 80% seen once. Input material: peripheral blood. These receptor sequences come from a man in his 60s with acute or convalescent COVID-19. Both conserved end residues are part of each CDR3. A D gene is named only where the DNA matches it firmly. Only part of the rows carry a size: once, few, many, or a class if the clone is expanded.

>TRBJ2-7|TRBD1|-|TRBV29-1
CSVVAEHRGPEQYF
TGCAGCGTTGTTGCCGAGCACAGGGGGCCTGAGCAGTACTTC
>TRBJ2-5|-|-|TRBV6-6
CASSYTDFQETQYF
TGTGCCAGCAGTTACACGGACTTTCAAGAGACCCAGTACTTC
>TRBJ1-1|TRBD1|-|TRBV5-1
CASSFGQGEMNTEAFF
TGCGCCAGCAGCTTCGGACAGGGAGAGATGAACACTGAAGCTTTCTTT
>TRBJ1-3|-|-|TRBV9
CASSRSGASGNTIYF
TGTGCCAGCTCGCGATCAGGGGCTTCTGGAAACACCATATATTTT
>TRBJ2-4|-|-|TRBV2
CASSGGVLAKNIQYF
TGTGCCAGCAGTGGAGGTGTACTAGCCAAAAACATTCAGTACTTC
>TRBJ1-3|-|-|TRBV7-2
CASSLAGLRGNTIYF
TGTGCCAGCAGCTTAGCGGGGCTTAGGGGAAACACCATATATTTT
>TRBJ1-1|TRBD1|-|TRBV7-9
CASSLYVGLGGSEAFF
TGTGCCAGCAGCCTATATGTGGGTTTAGGGGGCTCTGAAGCTTTCTTT
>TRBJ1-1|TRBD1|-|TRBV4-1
CASSRKDRGGSNTEAFF
TGCGCCAGCAGCCGGAAAGACAGGGGGGGATCGAACACTGAAGCTTTCTTT
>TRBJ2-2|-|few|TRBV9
CASSVDQVRRGGELFF
TGTGCCAGCAGCGTAGATCAGGTCAGACGGGGCGGGGAGCTGTTTTTT
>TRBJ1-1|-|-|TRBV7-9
CASSLAHVRGNTEAFF
TGTGCCAGCAGCTTAGCGCATGTCAGGGGGAACACTGAAGCTTTCTTT
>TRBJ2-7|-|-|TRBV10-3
CAISGGHGDEQYF
TGTGCCATCAGTGGGGGCCATGGAGACGAGCAGTACTTC
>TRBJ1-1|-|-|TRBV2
CASRDTGQNTEAFF
TGTGCCAGCAGGGATACAGGGCAAAACACTGAAGCTTTCTTT
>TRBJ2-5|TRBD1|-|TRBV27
CASSFKDRGGETQYF
TGTGCCAGCAGTTTTAAGGACAGGGGTGGAGAGACCCAGTACTTC
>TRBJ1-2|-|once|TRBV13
CASSLGQNYGYTF
TGTGCCAGCAGCTTAGGGCAGAACTATGGCTACACCTTC
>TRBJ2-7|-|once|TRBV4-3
CASSQGLPYEQYF
TGCGCCAGCAGCCAGGGCCTTCCTTACGAGCAGTACTTC
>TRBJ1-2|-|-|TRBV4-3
CASSQVRGSANYGYTF
TGCGCCAGCAGCCAAGTCAGGGGTAGCGCTAACTATGGCTACACCTTC
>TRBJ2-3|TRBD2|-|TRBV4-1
CASSLVSSGDGTDTQYF
TGCGCCAGCAGCCTCGTCTCTAGCGGGGACGGCACAGATACGCAGTATTTT
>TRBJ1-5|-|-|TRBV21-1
CASREPRQGCNSNQPQHF
TGTGCCAGCAGAGAACCTCGACAGGGGTGCAATAGCAATCAGCCCCAGCATTTT
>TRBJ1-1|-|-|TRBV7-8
CASSLSGRGWTEAFF
TGTGCCAGCAGCTTAAGTGGCAGGGGATGGACTGAAGCTTTCTTT
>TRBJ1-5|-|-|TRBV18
CASSPGGEQPQHF
TGTGCCAGCTCCCCGGGAGGGGAGCAGCCCCAGCATTTT
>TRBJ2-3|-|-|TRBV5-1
CASSLAFSTSTDTQYF
TGCGCCAGCAGCTTGGCCTTTAGTACTAGCACAGATACGCAGTATTTT
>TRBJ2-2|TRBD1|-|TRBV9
CASSSGQVYTGELFF
TGTGCCAGCAGCTCGGGACAGGTGTACACCGGGGAGCTGTTTTTT
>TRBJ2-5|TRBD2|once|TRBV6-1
CASSGGGLAGIQETQYF
TGTGCCAGCAGTGGGGGGGGACTAGCGGGCATCCAAGAGACCCAGTACTTC
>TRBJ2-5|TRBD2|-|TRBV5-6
CASSLQRGKTQYF
TGTGCCAGCAGCCTACAGCGGGGGAAGACCCAGTACTTC
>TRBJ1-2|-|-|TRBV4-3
CASSQVWAVNYGYTF
TGCGCCAGCAGCCAGGTTTGGGCCGTTAACTATGGCTACACCTTC
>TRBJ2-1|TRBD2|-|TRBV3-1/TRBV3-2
CASSPPFGGGPYNEQFF
TGTGCCAGCAGCCCCCCCTTCGGGGGGGGCCCGTACAATGAGCAGTTCTTC
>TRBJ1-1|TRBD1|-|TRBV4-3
CASSRGQENTEAFF
TGCGCCAGCAGCCGAGGACAGGAGAACACTGAAGCTTTCTTT
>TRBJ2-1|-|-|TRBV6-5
CASSYGQRSYNEQFF
TGTGCCAGCAGTTACGGACAGAGGTCCTACAATGAGCAGTTCTTC
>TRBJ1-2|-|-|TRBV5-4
CASSLGGFRYGYTF
TGTGCCAGCAGCTTGGGAGGATTCCGATATGGCTACACCTTC
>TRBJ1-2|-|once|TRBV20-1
CSASSGFGYTF
TGCAGTGCTAGTTCAGGGTTTGGCTACACCTTC
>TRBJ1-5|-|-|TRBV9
CASSVNEEVNQPQHF
TGTGCCAGCAGCGTAAATGAGGAGGTCAATCAGCCCCAGCATTTT
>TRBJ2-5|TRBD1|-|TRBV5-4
CASSLASAGTGGGETQYF
TGTGCCAGCAGCTTGGCCTCGGCGGGGACAGGGGGCGGAGAGACCCAGTACTTC
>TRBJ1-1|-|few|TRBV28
CASSPAGRGSEAFF
TGTGCCAGCAGCCCGGCGGGCAGGGGATCTGAAGCTTTCTTT
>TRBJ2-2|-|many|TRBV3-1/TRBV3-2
CASSHPSSAGELFF
TGTGCCAGCAGCCACCCATCTAGCGCCGGGGAGCTGTTTTTT
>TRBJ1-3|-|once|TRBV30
CAWSSRQSSGNTIYF
TGTGCCTGGAGTTCCAGACAGTCCTCTGGAAACACCATATATTTT
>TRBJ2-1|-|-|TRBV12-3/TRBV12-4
CASSLGPNEQFF
TGTGCCAGCAGTTTAGGGCCGAATGAGCAGTTCTTC
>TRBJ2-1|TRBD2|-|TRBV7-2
CASRPSGGGYNEQFF
TGTGCCAGCAGACCTAGCGGGGGGGGCTACAATGAGCAGTTCTTC
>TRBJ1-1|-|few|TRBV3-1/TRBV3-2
CASSQGSASGAFF
TGTGCCAGCAGCCAGGGCTCGGCCAGTGGGGCTTTCTTT
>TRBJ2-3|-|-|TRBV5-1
CASSLDGDTQYF
TGCGCCAGCAGCTTGGACGGGGATACGCAGTATTTT
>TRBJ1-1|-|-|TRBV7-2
CASSSGTRPNTEAFF
TGTGCCAGCAGCTCTGGGACACGACCGAACACTGAAGCTTTCTTT
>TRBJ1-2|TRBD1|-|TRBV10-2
CASSEFSGGAYGYTF
TGCGCCAGCAGTGAGTTCTCAGGGGGAGCCTATGGCTACACCTTC
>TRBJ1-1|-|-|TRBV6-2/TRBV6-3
CASSTLVGSTEAFF
TGTGCCAGCAGTACCCTCGTCGGGAGCACTGAAGCTTTCTTT
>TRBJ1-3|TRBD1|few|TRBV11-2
CASSLVRGPPGNTIYF
TGTGCCAGCAGCTTAGTGAGGGGGCCTCCTGGAAACACCATATATTTT
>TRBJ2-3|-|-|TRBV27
CASRPAAVAGTDTQYF
TGTGCCAGCAGACCCGCAGCGGTAGCGGGCACAGATACGCAGTATTTT
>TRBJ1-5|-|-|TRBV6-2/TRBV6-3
CASSARQKNQPQHF
TGTGCCAGCAGTGCCCGACAGAAAAATCAGCCCCAGCATTTT
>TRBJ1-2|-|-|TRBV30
CAWSAGMGYTF
TGTGCCTGGTCGGCGGGAATGGGCTACACCTTC
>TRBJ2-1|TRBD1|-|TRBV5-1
CASSLGGQGAYEQFF
TGCGCCAGCAGCTTGGGGGGACAGGGTGCCTATGAGCAGTTCTTC
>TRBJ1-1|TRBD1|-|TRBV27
CASRKQGAGVMNTEAFF
TGTGCCAGCAGGAAACAGGGGGCTGGGGTTATGAACACTGAAGCTTTCTTT
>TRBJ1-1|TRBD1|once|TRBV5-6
CASRPDRGRGNTEAFF
TGTGCCAGCAGACCCGACAGGGGTAGGGGGAACACTGAAGCTTTCTTT